These T cell receptor beta chains were read from a single sample in a study of CD8+ T cells in alopecia areata. Clones were read by immunoSEQ multiplex PCR, and TCRdb kept only the in-frame ones, dropping some. The repertoire holds about 290,000 clones, roughly 50% seen once, with 1.8% in the top ten. Sequences were derived from CD4+ T cells sorted from blood, sampled at week 24, from a patient treated with tofacitinib. These receptors were obtained from a human donor with alopecia areata. Both conserved end residues are part of each CDR3. Only some rows state a clone size, as once, few, many or a class for expanded clones.

j_gene: TRBJ1-2; abundance: once; v_gene: TRBV9; CDR3aa: CASSERTGGGYTF
j_gene: TRBJ2-2; abundance: few; v_gene: TRBV4-1; CDR3aa: CASSQDPVGGANTGELFF
j_gene: TRBJ1-1; abundance: NA; v_gene: TRBV4-1; CDR3aa: CASSYTRRQNTEAFF
j_gene: TRBJ1-4; abundance: few; v_gene: TRBV6-5; CDR3aa: CASRGHLSTNEKLFF
j_gene: TRBJ1-1; abundance: NA; v_gene: TRBV29-1; CDR3aa: CSVESRREAFF
j_gene: TRBJ2-3; abundance: NA; v_gene: TRBV29-1; CDR3aa: CSVVRGFSTDTQYF
j_gene: TRBJ2-3; abundance: few; v_gene: TRBV4-2; CDR3aa: CASSLSGGYTDTQYF
j_gene: TRBJ2-5; abundance: NA; v_gene: TRBV14; CDR3aa: CASSQDWARQETQYF
j_gene: TRBJ1-1; abundance: few; v_gene: TRBV30; CDR3aa: CATRYRAKDTEAFF
j_gene: TRBJ1-5; abundance: few; v_gene: TRBV2; CDR3aa: CASSKDRLGNQPQHF
j_gene: TRBJ2-5; abundance: few; v_gene: TRBV5-1; CDR3aa: CASTGGTAKQETQYF
j_gene: TRBJ1-5; abundance: NA; v_gene: TRBV18; CDR3aa: CASSPEQANQPQHF
j_gene: TRBJ1-1; abundance: once; v_gene: TRBV5-1; CDR3aa: CASSPGTAGTEAFF
j_gene: TRBJ2-1; abundance: few; v_gene: TRBV7-2; CDR3aa: CASSLSSGGAPPYGEQFF
j_gene: TRBJ1-2; abundance: NA; v_gene: TRBV23-1; CDR3aa: CASSQSPHTGRVRPNYGYTF
j_gene: TRBJ2-6; abundance: NA; v_gene: TRBV29-1; CDR3aa: CSVRQNGANVLTF
j_gene: TRBJ1-6; abundance: NA; v_gene: TRBV18; CDR3aa: CASSVEGPPSPLHF
j_gene: TRBJ2-3; abundance: few; v_gene: TRBV29-1; CDR3aa: CSVVPGSNTQYF
j_gene: TRBJ1-2; abundance: NA; v_gene: TRBV29-1; CDR3aa: CSAKVIGYTF
j_gene: TRBJ2-6; abundance: NA; v_gene: TRBV7-9; CDR3aa: CASTIGGANVLTF
j_gene: TRBJ2-7; abundance: few; v_gene: TRBV19; CDR3aa: CASSTTVGGSYEQYF
j_gene: TRBJ1-1; abundance: NA; v_gene: TRBV7-9; CDR3aa: CASSLVTEAFF
j_gene: TRBJ2-1; abundance: few; v_gene: TRBV30; CDR3aa: CAWGEDNYNEQFF
j_gene: TRBJ1-6; abundance: NA; v_gene: TRBV5-1; CDR3aa: CASSFGQGGGDNSPLHF
j_gene: TRBJ1-2; abundance: few; v_gene: TRBV30; CDR3aa: CAWSGMGLPYGYTF
j_gene: TRBJ1-2; abundance: NA; v_gene: TRBV4-1; CDR3aa: CASSQPRRGGSSYGYTF
j_gene: TRBJ1-1; abundance: NA; v_gene: TRBV29-1; CDR3aa: CSVETGGGTEAFF
j_gene: TRBJ2-5; abundance: NA; v_gene: TRBV6-6; CDR3aa: CASSSPGTSAETQYF
j_gene: TRBJ1-2; abundance: NA; v_gene: TRBV6-1; CDR3aa: CASSLRDRDCYTF
j_gene: TRBJ2-5; abundance: NA; v_gene: TRBV2; CDR3aa: CASSPSQETQYF
j_gene: TRBJ1-1; abundance: NA; v_gene: TRBV30; CDR3aa: CAWSRDRGQTEAFF
j_gene: TRBJ2-3; abundance: NA; v_gene: TRBV29-1; CDR3aa: CSVTGTPRTDTQYF
j_gene: TRBJ2-2; abundance: NA; v_gene: TRBV27; CDR3aa: CASRQMLLGTGGTGELFF
j_gene: TRBJ2-3; abundance: NA; v_gene: TRBV6-5; CDR3aa: CASSYSRTASTDTQYF
j_gene: TRBJ2-5; abundance: NA; v_gene: TRBV12-5; CDR3aa: CASGSPRGGSETQYF
j_gene: TRBJ1-5; abundance: few; v_gene: TRBV6-6; CDR3aa: CASSYSEGGWEPQHF
j_gene: TRBJ1-2; abundance: few; v_gene: TRBV14; CDR3aa: CASSPGAGENYGYTF
j_gene: TRBJ1-1; abundance: NA; v_gene: TRBV5-6; CDR3aa: CASSLGDTEAFF
j_gene: TRBJ1-4; abundance: NA; v_gene: TRBV25-1; CDR3aa: CASTGGANEKLFF
j_gene: TRBJ1-6; abundance: many; v_gene: TRBV5-1; CDR3aa: CASSHRTQDNSPLHF
j_gene: TRBJ1-1; abundance: few; v_gene: TRBV30; CDR3aa: CAWGLLPLNTEAFF
j_gene: TRBJ1-4; abundance: once; v_gene: TRBV4-2; CDR3aa: CASSQATGGLGEKLFF
j_gene: TRBJ2-5; abundance: NA; v_gene: TRBV11-2; CDR3aa: CASRHRDRDQETQYF
j_gene: TRBJ2-6; abundance: NA; v_gene: TRBV4-3; CDR3aa: CASSQEGRWSGANVLTF
j_gene: TRBJ2-4; abundance: NA; v_gene: TRBV30; CDR3aa: CAWSMGGNIQYF
j_gene: TRBJ1-2; abundance: NA; v_gene: TRBV14; CDR3aa: CASAAGQNYGYTF
j_gene: TRBJ1-2; abundance: NA; v_gene: TRBV9; CDR3aa: CASSTFTGNGYTF
j_gene: TRBJ2-1; abundance: NA; v_gene: TRBV5-4; CDR3aa: CASSLVGVGNEQFF
j_gene: TRBJ2-1; abundance: NA; v_gene: TRBV5-4; CDR3aa: CASSLNNEQFF
j_gene: TRBJ1-1; abundance: NA; v_gene: TRBV4-3; CDR3aa: CASSQEVDRSEAFF
j_gene: TRBJ2-2; abundance: NA; v_gene: TRBV9; CDR3aa: CASSTPGTSGGRELFF
j_gene: TRBJ2-7; abundance: NA; v_gene: TRBV6-6; CDR3aa: CASSYSRYEQYF
j_gene: TRBJ2-1; abundance: few; v_gene: TRBV7-9; CDR3aa: CASSLVAGGNNEQFF
j_gene: TRBJ2-5; abundance: NA; v_gene: TRBV10-3; CDR3aa: CAISEPTGETQYF